This T cell receptor (beta chain) came from a study of T cells in Graves' hyperthyroidism and ophthalmopathy. The study's findings and limits: Peripheral blood also featured most of the thyroid clonotypes expanded above 0.001.

Turning to this clonotype: No antigen is known for it.

Germline-derived CDR1 and CDR2 are MGHRA and YSYEKL. This CDR3 contains 14 residues. The V and J ends lost 0 bases and 8 bases respectively, with 13 bases between them. Researchers took RNA transcripts and amplified the TCR beta CDR3 regions from them. The HTBI primer set drove a first-round RT-PCR of the TCR CDR3. Using its own MiXCR run on the multiplex PCR reads, TCRdb lists one record per CDR3 protein. Among a few hundred thousand distinct CDR3 sequences listed, around 25% were seen once. Diagnostic assessment was based on clinical symptoms, serum thyroxine and TRAb, thyroid ultrasound and orbital computed tomography.

The genes are TRBV4-1 and TRBJ1-2; D is unclear. Sequencing input: blood. The receptor's source is a man aged 45-65 years with Graves' hyperthyroidism. CDR3 DNA: TGCGCCAGCAGCCAAGATAGTAATCAGGAGGGCTACACCTTC. Its translation is CASSQDSNQEGYTF.